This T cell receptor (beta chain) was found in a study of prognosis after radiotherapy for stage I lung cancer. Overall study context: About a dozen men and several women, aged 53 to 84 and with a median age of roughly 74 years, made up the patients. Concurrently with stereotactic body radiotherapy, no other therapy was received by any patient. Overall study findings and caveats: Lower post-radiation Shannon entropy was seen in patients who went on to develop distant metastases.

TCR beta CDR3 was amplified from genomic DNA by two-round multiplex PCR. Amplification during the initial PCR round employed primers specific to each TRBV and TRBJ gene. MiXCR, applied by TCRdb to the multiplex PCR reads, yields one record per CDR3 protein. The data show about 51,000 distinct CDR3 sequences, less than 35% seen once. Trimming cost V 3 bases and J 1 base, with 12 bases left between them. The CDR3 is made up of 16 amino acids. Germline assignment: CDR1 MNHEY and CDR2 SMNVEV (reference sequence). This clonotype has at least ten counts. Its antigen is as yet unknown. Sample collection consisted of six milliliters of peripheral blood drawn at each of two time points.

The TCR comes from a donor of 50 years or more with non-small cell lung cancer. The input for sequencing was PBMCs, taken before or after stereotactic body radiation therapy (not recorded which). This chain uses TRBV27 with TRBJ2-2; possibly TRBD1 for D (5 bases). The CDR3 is CASSFQGTRNTGELFF. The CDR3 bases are TGTGCCAGCAGTTTCCAGGGCACAAGGAACACCGGGGAGCTGTTTTTT.